The 23 T cell receptor beta chains below were found in one sample sequenced in a study of cytomegalovirus exposure and HLA in healthy donors. The PCR contained 60 Vbeta and 13 Jbeta primers. Assay used: immunoSEQ multiplex PCR; TCRdb lists only in-frame clones, some missing. The data show tens of thousands of clones, over 75% seen once. The source material was PBMCs. These receptors originate from a man in his fifties in good health and CMV-seronegative.

The chain is built from TRBV28 and TRBJ2-1, with a weak D call TRBD2 (6 bases). CDR1 and CDR2 from the germline V gene are MDHEN and SYDVKM. V lost 8 bases and J lost 6, with 17 bases in between. The CDR3 has 14 residues. CDR3 amino acids: CASQSPAGFNEQFF. The CDR3 nucleotides are TGTGCCAGCCAATCCCCAGCGGGCTTCAATGAGCAGTTCTTC.

About this clone itself: This CDR3 is also generated by other DNA sequences in the sample. Written as DNA, the CDR3 is TGTGCCAGCAGTTTAACCGGGAGCTCCTACAATGAGCAGTTCTTC. Translation gives CASSLTGSSYNEQFF. The J gene is TRBJ2-1, the V gene TRBV27, with a possible D match to TRBD2 (6 bases). The CDR3 runs to 15 residues. V dropped 2 bases and J dropped 0 bases, with 8 bases sitting between them. CDR1 is MNHEY and CDR2 is SMNVEV in the germline V gene (reference sequence).

The rearrangement uses TRBV11-2 and TRBJ2-5, with TRBD2 matching over 12 bases. The CDR3 spans 14 residues. V trimming: 8 bases; J trimming: 4 bases; junction bases outside the gene matches: 5. The germline CDR1 and CDR2 sequences are SGHAT and FQNNGV. Here the CDR3 reads CASGAGLAGETQYF. In DNA form, the CDR3 reads TGTGCCAGCGGCGCGGGACTAGCGGGAGAGACCCAGTACTTC. The variable domain in full, with the rest retrieved from reference TRBV11-2 and TRBJ2-5, is EAGVAQSPRYKIIEKRQSVAFWCNPISGHATLYWYQQILGQGPKLLIQFQNNGVVDDSQLPKDRFSAERLKGVDSTLKIQPAKLEDSAVYLCASGAGLAGETQYFGPGTRLLVL.

The rearrangement links TRBV18 to TRBJ2-1; TRBD2 aligns across 7 bases. V trimming: 1 base; J trimming: 8 bases; junction bases outside the gene matches: 8. This CDR3 contains 15 residues. The germline CDR1 and CDR2 sequences are KGHSH and LQKENI. The CDR3 sequence is CASSPRTSARDEQFF. The CDR3 coding sequence is TGTGCCAGCTCACCACGTACTAGCGCCCGAGATGAGCAGTTCTTC.

The chain is built from TRBV9 and TRBJ2-1; 9 bases line up with TRBD1. Losses at the gene ends were 3 bases for V and 8 bases for J; bases not matched to a gene: 6. Germline CDR1 is SGDLS and CDR2 is YYNGEE. This CDR3 contains 14 residues. This CDR3 reads CASSGRQGVDEQFF. For the CDR3, the DNA is TGTGCCAGCAGCGGGCGACAGGGGGTCGATGAGCAGTTCTTC.

This clone was picked up one time. The chain carries TRBV5-1 and TRBJ2-3; tentative D call: TRBD1 (6 bases). CDR3 size: 16 residues. The ends were cut back, 1 base at V and 6 bases at J, with 18 bases in the middle. Germline CDR1 SGHRS, CDR2 YFSETQ. The CDR3 protein is CASSLLGTNSMDTQYF. The CDR3 region has the DNA TGCGCCAGCAGCTTGTTGGGGACAAATTCTATGGATACGCAGTATTTT.

In this sample, this clone turned up a few times. The chain recombines TRBV10-3 with TRBJ2-2, with 7 bases matching TRBD1. In germline, CDR1 is ENHRY, CDR2 SYGVKD. The CDR3 is 15 amino acids. V lost 8 bases, J lost 6 bases, and 12 bases stayed unmatched. CDR3 coding DNA: TGTGCCATCGGTCTACAGGGGTCGGGTTCCGGGGAGCTGTTTTTT. As protein: CAIGLQGSGSGELFF.

The chain is built from TRBV9 and TRBJ2-5; a weak D match, TRBD2 (6 bases). Trimming took 0 bases from V and 5 from J, leaving 11 bases between them. This CDR3 comprises 14 residues. CDR1 and CDR2 (germline): SGDLS, YYNGEE. CDR3 sequence reads: CASSVGGAGETQYF. The CDR3 nucleotides are TGTGCCAGCAGCGTAGGTGGTGCGGGGGAGACCCAGTACTTC.

A few counts support this clone. This chain links TRBV6-6 with TRBJ2-2; 7 bases are shared with TRBD2. Germline lookup yields CDR1 MNHNY and CDR2 SVGAGI (reference sequence). This CDR3 contains 15 residues. Trimming at V came to 2 bases and at J to 6 bases, leaving 6 bases not matched to a gene. This chain's CDR3 is CASSYGAGEAGELFF. CDR3 coding DNA: TGTGCCAGCAGTTACGGTGCGGGGGAAGCCGGGGAGCTGTTTTTT.

The J gene is TRBJ2-5, the V gene TRBV2; TRBD1 agrees at 9 bases. The end of the DNA fits TRBJ2-7 better, so the J call may be wrong. Germline V gene sequence: CDR1 SNHLY, CDR2 FYNNEI. The CDR3 is made up of 17 amino acids. The CDR3 DNA follows: TGTGCCAGCAGTGCGTCATTGGACAGGGGAGGATTCTACGAGCAGTACTTC. It codes for CASSASLDRGGFYEQYF.

This clone was detected only once. V usage is TRBV5-8 and J usage is TRBJ1-5, with TRBD1 identical over 10 bases. Germline assignment: CDR1 SGHTS and CDR2 YDEGEE. Germline trimming cut 1 base from V and 1 base from J; bases unmatched to any gene: 5. CDR3 size: 17 residues. CDR3 in amino acids: CASSLLGGQGSNQPQHF. CDR3 DNA: TGTGCCAGCAGCTTGTTAGGGGGACAGGGGAGCAATCAGCCCCAGCATTTT.

The chain combines TRBV18 with TRBJ2-5; no firm D call. Germline CDR1 and CDR2: KGHSH and LQKENI. This CDR3 contains 14 residues. With 2 bases removed from V and 0 bases from J, the gap between germline ends came to 7 bases. CDR3 nucleotide sequence: TGTGCCAGCTCACCAGGGCTAAACCAAGAGACCCAGTACTTC. Its translation is CASSPGLNQETQYF.

J is TRBJ2-2 and V is TRBV2; possible D gene TRBD2, 5 bases. From germline, CDR1 is SNHLY and CDR2 FYNNEI. The V end lost 5 bases, the J end lost 6 bases, and 13 bases lay between the germline ends. CDR3 length equals 14 residues. Here the CDR3 reads CASSPLVVAGELFF. Here the CDR3 DNA reads TGTGCCAGCAGTCCACTAGTAGTCGCCGGGGAGCTGTTTTTT.

This chain connects TRBV7-2 to TRBJ2-7; D possibly corresponds to TRBD2 (6 bases). Between the trimmed V and J ends, which lost 1 base and 2 bases, there was a span of 9 bases. The CDR3 length is 14 residues. The germline V gene encodes CDR1 SGHTA and CDR2 FQGNSA. The CDR3 sequence: CASSLGGIAYEQYF. CDR3 DNA: TGTGCCAGCAGCTTAGGCGGGATTGCCTACGAGCAGTACTTC.

The V call is TRBV7-9, the J call TRBJ2-2, with 7 nucleotides matching TRBD1. From germline, CDR1 is SEHNR and CDR2 FQNEAQ (reference sequence). The ends lost 4 bases at V and 4 bases at J; junction bases unmatched: 6. The CDR3 covers 15 residues. The CDR3 nucleotides are TGTGCCAGCAGCTATACAGGGGAGCCCACCGGGGAGCTGTTTTTT. It codes for CASSYTGEPTGELFF.

In its sample, this clone was seen a few times. The chain has TRBV28 and TRBJ2-7; weak D call: TRBD1 (6 bases). V was shortened by 4 bases and J by 3 bases, with 22 bases between the two germline ends. Per the germline V gene, CDR1 is MDHEN and CDR2 is SYDVKM. This CDR3 contains 17 residues. The CDR3 region is CASSSNALGTTHYEQYF. CDR3 DNA: TGTGCCAGCAGTTCCAACGCACTCGGGACAACCCACTACGAGCAGTACTTC.

A few counts support this clone. The chain employs TRBV2 and TRBJ1-3; possible D gene TRBD1, 6 bases. Germline V gene lookup returns CDR1 SNHLY and CDR2 FYNNEI. Trimming pared 6 bases from V and 0 bases from J, leaving 12 bases between. The length of the CDR3 is 15 residues. This chain's CDR3 is CASRIGQSSGNTIYF. CDR3 DNA: TGTGCCAGCAGGATAGGACAGTCCTCTGGAAACACCATATATTTT.

V usage is TRBV5-1 and J usage is TRBJ2-1; D is unresolved. Per the germline V gene, CDR1 is SGHRS and CDR2 is YFSETQ. V gave up 4 bases and J gave up 5 bases, with 22 bases separating them. This CDR3 has 17 residues. CDR3 bases: TGCGCCAGCAGCGCGTCAGTTAGAGGTCCCCCCGACAATGAGCAGTTCTTC. It translates to CASSASVRGPPDNEQFF. Variable domain in full (rest from reference TRBV5-1 and TRBJ2-1): KAGVTQTPRYLIKTRGQQVTLSCSPISGHRSVSWYQQTPGQGLQFLFEYFSETQRNKGNFPGRFSGRQFSNSRSEMNVSTLELGDSALYLCASSASVRGPPDNEQFFGPGTRLTVL.

V and J are TRBV4-1 and TRBJ2-7, with 8 bases that match TRBD1. This CDR3 contains 16 residues. CDR1 MGHRA and CDR2 YSYEKL come from the germline V gene. With V trimmed by 4 bases and J by 2 bases, 10 bases remained unmatched. The CDR3, as DNA: TGCGCCAGCAGCCGCCTGACAGGGGCCGTACCCTACGAGCAGTACTTC. This sequence encodes CASSRLTGAVPYEQYF.

V and J are TRBV19 and TRBJ2-2; 7 bases are a match to TRBD1. The V gene end was trimmed by 7 bases and the J gene end by 4 bases; junction bases not matched to a gene: 9. The length of the CDR3 is 15 residues. Germline CDR1 and CDR2: LNHDA and SQIVND (reference sequence). The CDR3 DNA follows: TGTGCCAGTACCATACAGGGGACATCCACCGGGGAGCTGTTTTTT. Protein: CASTIQGTSTGELFF.

The V gene is TRBV9, the J gene TRBJ2-7, with a weak D call TRBD2 (7 bases). The CDR3 is 14 residues long. Germline lookup yields CDR1 SGDLS and CDR2 YYNGEE. V was pared by 3 bases and J by 2 bases, with 12 bases between. CDR3 loop: CASSAGGGPYEQYF. CDR3 coding DNA: TGTGCCAGCAGCGCTGGGGGGGGGCCCTACGAGCAGTACTTC.

The genes are TRBV19 and TRBJ2-5, with D possibly TRBD2 on 6 matching bases. The ends were cut back, 4 bases at V and 1 base at J, with 10 bases in the middle. The CDR3 runs to 14 residues. CDR1 and CDR2 (germline): LNHDA, SQIVND (reference sequence). Written as DNA, the CDR3 is TGTGCCAGTAGTAGGCTGGGGGGCCAAGAGACCCAGTACTTC. This translates into CASSRLGGQETQYF.

The chain couples TRBV28 to TRBJ2-7; 13 nucleotides match TRBD2. This CDR3 is 15 amino acids long. Germline V gene data show CDR1 as MDHEN and CDR2 as SYDVKM. Trimming cost V 8 bases and J 0 bases; bases outside gene matches: 4. The CDR3 loop is CASFGTSGASYEQYF. The CDR3 DNA reads as TGTGCCAGCTTCGGGACTAGCGGGGCCTCCTACGAGCAGTACTTC.